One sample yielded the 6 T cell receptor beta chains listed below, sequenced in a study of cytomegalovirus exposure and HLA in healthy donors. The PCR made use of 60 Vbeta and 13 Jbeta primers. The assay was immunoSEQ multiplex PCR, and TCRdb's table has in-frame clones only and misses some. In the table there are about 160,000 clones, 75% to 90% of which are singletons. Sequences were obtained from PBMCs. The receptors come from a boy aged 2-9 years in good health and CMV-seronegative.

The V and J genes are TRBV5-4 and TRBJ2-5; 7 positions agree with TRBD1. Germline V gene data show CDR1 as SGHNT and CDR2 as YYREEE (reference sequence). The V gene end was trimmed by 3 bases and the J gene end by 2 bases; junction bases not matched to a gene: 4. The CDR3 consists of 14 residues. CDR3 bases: TGTGCCAGCAGCTCGACAGGGTCACAAGAGACCCAGTACTTC. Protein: CASSSTGSQETQYF.

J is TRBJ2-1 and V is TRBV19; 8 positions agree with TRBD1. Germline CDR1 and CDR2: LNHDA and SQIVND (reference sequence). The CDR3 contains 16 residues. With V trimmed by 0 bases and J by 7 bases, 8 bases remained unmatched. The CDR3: CASSIDLGTGRNEQFF. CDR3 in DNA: TGTGCCAGTAGTATAGATCTGGGGACAGGACGAAATGAGCAGTTCTTC. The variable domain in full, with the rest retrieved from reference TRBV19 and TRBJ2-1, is DGGITQSPKYLFRKEGQNVTLSCEQNLNHDAMYWYRQDPGQGLRLIYYSQIVNDFQKGDIAEGYSVSREKKESFPLTVTSAQKNPTAFYLCASSIDLGTGRNEQFFGPGTRLTVL.

In nucleotides, the CDR3 is TGTGCCAGCAGTTTAAGAGCACCCGAGACCCAGTACTTC. It specifies CASSLRAPETQYF. The V call is TRBV28, the J call TRBJ2-5; D ambiguous. Germline V gene sequence: CDR1 MDHEN, CDR2 SYDVKM. V was cut by 2 bases and J by 5 bases, with 9 bases left in between. The CDR3 extends over 13 amino acids.

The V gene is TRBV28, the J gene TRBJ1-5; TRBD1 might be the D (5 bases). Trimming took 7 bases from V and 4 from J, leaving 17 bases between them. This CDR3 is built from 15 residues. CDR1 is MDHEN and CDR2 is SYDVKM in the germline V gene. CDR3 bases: TGTGCCAGCAACCTGGGGGGGGGAGGGAATCAGCCCCAGCATTTT. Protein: CASNLGGGGNQPQHF.

DNA for the CDR3: TGTGCCAGCAGCTACTTGTCTGGGGCCAACGTCCTGACTTTC. It is translated as CASSYLSGANVLTF. The gene calls are TRBV7-6 and TRBJ2-6; no reliable D call. The CDR3 runs to 14 residues. The V end lost 4 bases, the J end lost 1 base, and 5 bases lay between the germline ends. Germline V gene data show CDR1 as SGHVS and CDR2 as FNYEAQ.

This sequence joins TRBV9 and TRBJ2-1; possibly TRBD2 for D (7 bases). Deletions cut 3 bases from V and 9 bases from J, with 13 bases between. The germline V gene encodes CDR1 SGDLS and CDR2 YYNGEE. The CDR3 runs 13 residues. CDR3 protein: CASSAEGGGEQFF. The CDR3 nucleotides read TGTGCCAGCAGCGCCGAGGGAGGGGGTGAGCAGTTCTTC.